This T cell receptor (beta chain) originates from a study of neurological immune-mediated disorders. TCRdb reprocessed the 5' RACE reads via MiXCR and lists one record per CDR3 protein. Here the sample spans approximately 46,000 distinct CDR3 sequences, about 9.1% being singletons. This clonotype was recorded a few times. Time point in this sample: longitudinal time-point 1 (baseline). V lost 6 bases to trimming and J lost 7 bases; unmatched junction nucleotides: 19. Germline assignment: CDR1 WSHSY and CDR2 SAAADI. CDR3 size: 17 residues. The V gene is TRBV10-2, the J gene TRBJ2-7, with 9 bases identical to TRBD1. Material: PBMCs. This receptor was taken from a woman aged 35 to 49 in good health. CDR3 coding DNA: TGCGCCAGCAGGGCGGCCATAGGACAGGGGAAGTTGGGGGAGCAGTACTTC. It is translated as CASRAAIGQGKLGEQYF.